This TCR beta chain originates from a study of T cell changes during pregnancy in multiple sclerosis. The method was immunoSEQ multiplex PCR; TCRdb's version includes in-frame clones alone and lacks a portion of them. This table has approximately 70,000 clones, 80% to 95% appearing once. Germline values: CDR1 MGHRA, CDR2 YSYEKL. Deletions cut 1 base from V and 6 bases from J, with 4 bases between. The CDR3 covers 12 residues. The sample consisted of CD4+ T cells from peripheral blood mononuclear cells, taken before pregnancy. This TCR derives from a female donor with multiple sclerosis, enrolled in a pregnancy study. The V call is TRBV4-1, the J call TRBJ2-4; D gene ambiguous. CDR3 region: CASSQVLNIQYF. CDR3 DNA: TGCGCCAGCAGCCAAGTATTAAACATTCAGTACTTC.